The clone carrying this TCR beta chain showed up just a few times. Its matching antigen is unknown. This PCR relied on a set of 60 Vbeta primers and 13 Jbeta primers. Method: immunoSEQ multiplex PCR; TCRdb's copy keeps in-frame clones and lacks some. The table lists about 120,000 clones, about 8.6% of them singletons. This record belongs to a study of cytomegalovirus exposure and HLA in healthy donors. Whole-study findings and limits: Rarity held for most TCR sequences, but there were some public TCRs that occurred in many donors.

Sequenced sample: PBMCs. The origin of this receptor is a woman between 40 and 50 years old in good health and CMV-seropositive.

The CDR3 DNA sequence: TGTGCCAGCAGCGGTAACAGGGCCTATGAGCAGTTCTTC. As protein: CASSGNRAYEQFF. The chain carries TRBV7-9 and TRBJ2-1; possible D gene TRBD1, 6 bases. CDR3 length: 13 residues. V shed 5 bases and J shed 8 bases, with 13 bases lying between them. Germline assignment: CDR1 SEHNR and CDR2 FQNEAQ (reference sequence).